The entry below describes one T cell receptor beta chain. Its antigen is as yet unknown. Deletions cut 1 base from V and 1 base from J, with 5 bases between. This CDR3 has 14 residues. CDR1 and CDR2 (germline): MGHRA, YSYEKL. This sample is part of a study of T cells in localized non-small cell lung cancer. General observations from the study: Maximal T cell clonality occurred in uninvolved adjacent lung, with tumor ranking below it. Across samples, adjacent lung featured a median approximately 60 of the top 100 tumor clones. Only one tumor region was sequenced, so heterogeneity remains possible.

Method: immunoSEQ multiplex PCR; TCRdb's copy keeps in-frame clones and lacks some. The sample has about 54,000 clones; about 85% are singletons. This clonotype was obtained from an older female donor with stage II squamous cell lung carcinoma. V usage is TRBV4-1 and J usage is TRBJ1-3; perhaps TRBD1 as D (5 bases). The sequenced sample was peripheral blood, obtained before any cancer treatment. CDR3 loop: CASSQAGSGNTIYF. DNA of the CDR3: TGCGCCAGCAGCCAAGCAGGGTCTGGAAACACCATATATTTT.